This TCR beta chain was retrieved from a study of shared clonotypes between healthy human individuals. The data were produced by immunoSEQ multiplex PCR, yet TCRdb's version contains in-frame clones alone and is incomplete. There are about 1 million clones in the sample; around 74% occur only once, and 1.4% to 1.5% lies in the top ten. Sequencing input: memory CD4+ T cells sorted from blood. Subset reported: CD45RA-negative fraction. The receptor comes from a man between 18 and 29 years old in good health.

The CDR3 nucleotides are TGTGCCAGCAGCTTTGACAGGGGGCGCCGGGAGACCCAGTACTTC. Translated, it gives CASSFDRGRRETQYF. The V and J genes are TRBV7-8 and TRBJ2-5; 10 bases fit TRBD1. This CDR3 comprises 15 residues. The trim removed 3 bases at V and 5 bases at J, leaving 6 bases unmatched. Germline values: CDR1 SGHVS, CDR2 FQNEAQ. Based on the CDR3 plus reference TRBV7-8 and TRBJ2-5, the full variable domain is GAGVSQSPRYKVAKRGQDVALRCDPISGHVSLFWYQQALGQGPEFLTYFQNEAQLDKSGLPSDRFFAERPEGSVSTLKIQRTQQEDSAVYLCASSFDRGRRETQYFGPGTRLLVL.